The clone carrying this TCR beta chain came up once. The target antigen is unknown. The sample originates from a study of CD8+CD57+ T cells in acquired aplastic anemia. Study-level results: Patients and controls had in common 25 to 35 CD8+ CDR3 sequences.

The V gene's germline CDR1 is MGHDK and CDR2 SYGVNS. The CDR3 sequence is 13 residues long. The template for TCR beta VDJ and CDR3 sequence profiling was genomic DNA. MiXCR, applied by TCRdb to the reads, yields one record per CDR3 protein. The data contain more than 100,000 distinct CDR3 sequences, around 46% of them singletons. The sequencing sample was made of sorted CD4+, CD8+, or CD8+CD57+ T cells (not recorded which) from PBMCs. This chain links TRBV25-1 with TRBJ1-1, with TRBD1 as a possible D gene (6 bases). The TCR originated in a human donor in good health, serving as a control. CDR3 region: CASRGAENTEAFF. Here the CDR3 DNA reads TGTGCTAGCCGGGGGGCAGAAAACACTGAAGCTTTCTTT.